The next 2 T cell receptor beta chains were all read from a single sample in a study of blood T cell repertoires in COVID-19. Sequencing was performed with immunoSEQ multiplex PCR; in TCRdb, only in-frame clones are kept and a portion is missing. The table has fewer than 250,000 clones, roughly four fifths seen once. Sequencing input: peripheral blood. The origin of the receptors is a woman between 50 and 59 years old with active or convalescent COVID-19.

The genes are TRBV15 and TRBJ2-5; D is perhaps TRBD2 (6 bases). The germline CDR1 and CDR2 sequences are LNHNV and YYDKDF (reference sequence). V dropped 2 bases and J dropped 5 bases, with 15 bases sitting between them. The CDR3 runs 15 residues. The CDR3 coding sequence is TGTGCCACCAGCAGACCTGCAGGAGGGGAGGAGACCCAGTACTTC. It is translated as CATSRPAGGEETQYF.

The chain combines TRBV7-9 with TRBJ2-3, with TRBD2 matching over 8 bases. The V gene's germline CDR1 is SEHNR and CDR2 FQNEAQ (reference sequence). This CDR3 comprises 15 residues. Trimming removed 3 bases from V and 2 bases from J; junction bases left unmatched: 4. The CDR3 nucleotides are TGTGCCAGCAGCTTGGGCGGGAGGAACACAGATACGCAGTATTTT. Its translation is CASSLGGRNTDTQYF.